The rows below give T cell receptor beta chains drawn from one sample of a study of blood T cell repertoires in COVID-19. Assay: immunoSEQ multiplex PCR; the TCRdb copy retains only in-frame clones and omits some. The table lists approximately 180,000 clones, 88% of them singletons. The specimen sequenced was peripheral blood. These TCRs come from a human donor in a cohort sampled during active COVID-19. The CDR3 runs from the conserved cysteine through the conserved F or W. A D gene is named only where the DNA matches it firmly. Clone sizes are given selectively: once, few, many, or a class where the clone is expanded.

>few|TRBV2|15|NA|TRBJ2-7
TGTGCCAGCAGGCGTGCTTCCTACGAGTTGGACGAGCAGTACTTC
CASRRASYELDEQYF
>NA|TRBV6-2/TRBV6-3|14|TRBD2|TRBJ2-7
TGTGCCAGCAGTACCAAGCGGGGAGCCTACGAGCAGTACTTC
CASSTKRGAYEQYF
>few|TRBV25-1|18|TRBD2|TRBJ2-2
TGTGCCAGCTCGAGACTAGCGGGAGAGACAAAGAACACCGGGGAGCTGTTTTTT
CASSRLAGETKNTGELFF
>NA|TRBV18|18|NA|TRBJ1-6
TGTGCCAGCTCACGGTCCCCACCGGGACAAAATCAACTTTCACCCCTCCACTTT
CASSRSPPGQNQLSPLHF
>NA|TRBV7-9|16|TRBD2|TRBJ2-3
TGTGCCAGCAGCTTAAGACTAGCGGGGGCCACAGATACGCAGTATTTT
CASSLRLAGATDTQYF
>once|TRBV5-4|18|TRBD2|TRBJ2-1
TGTGCCAGCAGCTTGGAACCCGGGCGGGGGGCAAAGTACAATGAGCAGTTCTTC
CASSLEPGRGAKYNEQFF
>few|TRBV2|17|TRBD2|TRBJ2-2
TGTGCCAGCAGTGAAGCCGCTAGCGGGGGGGCTTCCGGGGAGCTGTTTTTT
CASSEAASGGASGELFF
>few|TRBV18|16|TRBD1|TRBJ1-4
TGTGCCAGCTCAGCCCCTTTGACAGGGGGCGGTGAAAAACTGTTTTTT
CASSAPLTGGGEKLFF
>NA|TRBV5-1|14|TRBD2|TRBJ2-7
TGCGCCAGCAGCTCAGCGGGGGGAGCAGCCGAGCAGTACTTC
CASSSAGGAAEQYF
>NA|TRBV30|14|TRBD1|TRBJ1-1
TGTGCCTGGAATCACAGGGGGCGCTCCACTGAAGCTTTCTTT
CAWNHRGRSTEAFF
>NA|TRBV11-2|13|NA|TRBJ2-7
TGTGCCAGCAGCCCCAGTGGAGCGTACGAGCAGTACTTC
CASSPSGAYEQYF
>many|TRBV14|13|NA|TRBJ2-7
TGTGCCAGCAGCCAAGATGTCAGGGGTGAGCAGTACTTC
CASSQDVRGEQYF
>NA|TRBV5-6|14|NA|TRBJ2-2
TGTGCCAGCAGCTTGGCCAAACGCGGCGGGGAGCTGTTTTTT
CASSLAKRGGELFF
>NA|TRBV10-2|13|NA|TRBJ2-5
TGCGCCAGCAGTGACAGGTTCATTGAGACCCAGTACTTC
CASSDRFIETQYF
>NA|TRBV4-3|13|NA|TRBJ2-1
TGCGCCAGCAGCCAACTTGTGAGCGATGAGCAGTTCTTC
CASSQLVSDEQFF
>NA|TRBV12-3/TRBV12-4|12|TRBD1|TRBJ2-7
TGTGCCAGCAGTCTGGGACAGGGGGCACAGTACTTC
CASSLGQGAQYF
>NA|TRBV20-1|14|TRBD2|TRBJ2-1
TGCAGTGCTAGTGTGGCGGGAGTAATCAATGAGCAGTTCTTC
CSASVAGVINEQFF
>once|TRBV2|13|NA|TRBJ2-7
TGTGCCAGCAGTACGAGGGATTCCTACGAGCAGTACTTC
CASSTRDSYEQYF
>NA|TRBV10-2|15|NA|TRBJ1-3
TGCGCCAGCAGTCGAGTGGTGGGCGTAGGAAACACCATATATTTT
CASSRVVGVGNTIYF
>NA|TRBV5-1|17|TRBD2|TRBJ2-2
TGCGCCAGCAGCTTGGGCCTAGCGGCGGGGAACACCGGGGAGCTGTTTTTT
CASSLGLAAGNTGELFF
>many|TRBV12-3/TRBV12-4|12|NA|TRBJ2-7
TGTGCCAGCAGCCCTGGGGCCAACGAGCAGTACTTC
CASSPGANEQYF
>NA|TRBV30|16|TRBD1|TRBJ1-3
TGTGCCTGGAGTGTACTTACAGGGGGCCCCCGGCACACCATATATTTT
CAWSVLTGGPRHTIYF
>NA|TRBV7-2|18|TRBD1|TRBJ1-6
TGTGCCAGCAGCTCCAAAACTACCGGGACAGGGGATAATTCACCCCTCCACTTT
CASSSKTTGTGDNSPLHF
>NA|TRBV5-1|14|NA|TRBJ2-2
TGCGCCAGCAGTAAGGGACAAAACACCGGGGAGCTGTTTTTT
CASSKGQNTGELFF
>once|TRBV5-6|14|NA|TRBJ1-6
TGTGCCAGCAGCTTGCCAGGGTATAATTCACCCCTCCACTTT
CASSLPGYNSPLHF
>NA|TRBV11-2|14|NA|TRBJ1-3
TGTGCCAGCAGCTTTGGAAGAGGTGGAAACACCATATATTTT
CASSFGRGGNTIYF
>NA|TRBV15|13|TRBD2|TRBJ2-7
TGTGCCACCAGAGGGACTAGTGTTCACGAGCAGTACTTC
CATRGTSVHEQYF